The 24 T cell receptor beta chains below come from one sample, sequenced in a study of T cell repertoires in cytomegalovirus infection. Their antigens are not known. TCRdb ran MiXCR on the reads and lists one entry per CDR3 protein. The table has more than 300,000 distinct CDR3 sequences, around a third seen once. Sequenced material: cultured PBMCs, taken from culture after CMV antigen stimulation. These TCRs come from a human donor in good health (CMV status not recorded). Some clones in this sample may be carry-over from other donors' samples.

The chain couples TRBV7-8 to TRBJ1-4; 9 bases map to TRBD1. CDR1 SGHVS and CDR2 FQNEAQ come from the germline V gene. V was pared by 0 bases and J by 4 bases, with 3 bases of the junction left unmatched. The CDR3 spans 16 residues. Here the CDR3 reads CASSLAGTGINEKLFF. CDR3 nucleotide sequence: TGTGCCAGCAGCTTAGCCGGGACAGGGATTAATGAAAAACTGTTTTTT.

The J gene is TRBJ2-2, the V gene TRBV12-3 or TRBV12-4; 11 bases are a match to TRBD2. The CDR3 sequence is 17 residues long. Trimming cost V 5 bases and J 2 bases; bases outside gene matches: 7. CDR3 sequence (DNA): TGTGCCAGCAGTGCGAGACTAGCGGGACTCAACACCGGGGAGCTGTTTTTT. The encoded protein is CASSARLAGLNTGELFF.

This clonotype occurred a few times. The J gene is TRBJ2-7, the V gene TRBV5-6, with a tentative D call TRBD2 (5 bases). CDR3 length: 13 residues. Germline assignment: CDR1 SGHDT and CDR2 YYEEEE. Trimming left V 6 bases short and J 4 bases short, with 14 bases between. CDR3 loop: CASITSRRYEQYF. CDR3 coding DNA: TGTGCCAGCATCACGAGCCGGAGGTACGAGCAGTACTTC. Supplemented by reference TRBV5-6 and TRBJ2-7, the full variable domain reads DAGVTQSPTHLIKTRGQQVTLRCSPKSGHDTVSWYQQALGQGPQFIFQYYEEEERQRGNFPDRFSGHQFPNYSSELNVNALLLGDSALYLCASITSRRYEQYFGPGTRLTVT.

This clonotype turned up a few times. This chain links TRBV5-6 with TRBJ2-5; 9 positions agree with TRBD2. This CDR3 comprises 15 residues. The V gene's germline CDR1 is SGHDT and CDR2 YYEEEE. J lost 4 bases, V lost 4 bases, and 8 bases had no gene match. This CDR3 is CASSRKVAGAETQYF. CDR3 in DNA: TGTGCCAGCAGCCGCAAGGTAGCGGGAGCAGAGACCCAGTACTTC.

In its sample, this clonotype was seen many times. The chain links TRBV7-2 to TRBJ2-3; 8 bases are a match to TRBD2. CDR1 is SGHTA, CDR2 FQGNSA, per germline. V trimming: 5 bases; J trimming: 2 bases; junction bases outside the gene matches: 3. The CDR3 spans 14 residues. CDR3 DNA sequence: TGTGCCAGCAGCCCTAGCGGGTTCACAGATACGCAGTATTTT. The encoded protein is CASSPSGFTDTQYF. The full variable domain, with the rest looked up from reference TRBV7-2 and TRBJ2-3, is GAGVSQSPSNKVTEKGKDVELRCDPISGHTALYWYRQSLGQGLEFLIYFQGNSAPDKSGLPSDRFSAERTGGSVSTLTIQRTQQEDSAVYLCASSPSGFTDTQYFGPGTRLTVL.

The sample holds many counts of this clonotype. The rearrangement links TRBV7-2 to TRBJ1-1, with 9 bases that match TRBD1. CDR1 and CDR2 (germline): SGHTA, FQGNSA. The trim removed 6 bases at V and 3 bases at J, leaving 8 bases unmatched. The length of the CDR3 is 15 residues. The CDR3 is CASRTSGQGYTEAFF. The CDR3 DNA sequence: TGTGCCAGCAGGACCTCTGGACAGGGGTACACTGAAGCTTTCTTT.

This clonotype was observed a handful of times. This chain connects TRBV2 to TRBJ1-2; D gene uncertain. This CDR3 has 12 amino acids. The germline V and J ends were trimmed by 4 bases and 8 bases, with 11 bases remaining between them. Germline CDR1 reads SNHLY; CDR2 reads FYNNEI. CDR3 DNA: TGTGCCAGCAGTGGTTCCATTCAGGGCTACACCTTC. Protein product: CASSGSIQGYTF.

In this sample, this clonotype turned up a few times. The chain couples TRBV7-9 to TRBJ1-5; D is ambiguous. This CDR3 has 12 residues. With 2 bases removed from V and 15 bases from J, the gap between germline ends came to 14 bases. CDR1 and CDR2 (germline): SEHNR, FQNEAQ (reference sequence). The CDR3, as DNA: TGTGCCAGCAGCTTATACCGGACGGCTCCGCATTTT. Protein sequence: CASSLYRTAPHF.

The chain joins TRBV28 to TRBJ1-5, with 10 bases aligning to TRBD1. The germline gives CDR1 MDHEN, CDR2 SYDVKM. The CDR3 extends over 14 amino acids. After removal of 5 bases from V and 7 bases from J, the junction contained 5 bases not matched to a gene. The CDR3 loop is CASSPGTGVQPQHF. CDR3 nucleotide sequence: TGTGCCAGCAGTCCCGGGACAGGGGTGCAGCCCCAGCATTTT.

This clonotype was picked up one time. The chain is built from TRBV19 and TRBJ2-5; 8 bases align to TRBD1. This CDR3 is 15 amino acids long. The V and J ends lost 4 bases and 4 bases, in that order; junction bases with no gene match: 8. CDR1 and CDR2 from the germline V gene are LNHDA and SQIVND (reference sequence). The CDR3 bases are TGTGCCAGTAGTACAATCCAGGGGGCGACAGAGACCCAGTACTTC. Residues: CASSTIQGATETQYF.

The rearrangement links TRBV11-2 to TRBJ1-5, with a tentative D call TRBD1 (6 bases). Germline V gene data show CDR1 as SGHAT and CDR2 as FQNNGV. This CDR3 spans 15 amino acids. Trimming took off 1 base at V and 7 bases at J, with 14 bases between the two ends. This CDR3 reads CASSLGGGRGQPQHF. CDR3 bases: TGTGCCAGCAGCTTAGGAGGGGGGAGGGGACAGCCCCAGCATTTT.

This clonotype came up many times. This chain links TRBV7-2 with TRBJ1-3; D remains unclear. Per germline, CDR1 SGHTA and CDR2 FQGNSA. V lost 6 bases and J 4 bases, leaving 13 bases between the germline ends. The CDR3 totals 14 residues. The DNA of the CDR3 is TGTGCCAGCAGACCTAACAGCGGCGGAAACACCATATATTTT. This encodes CASRPNSGGNTIYF.

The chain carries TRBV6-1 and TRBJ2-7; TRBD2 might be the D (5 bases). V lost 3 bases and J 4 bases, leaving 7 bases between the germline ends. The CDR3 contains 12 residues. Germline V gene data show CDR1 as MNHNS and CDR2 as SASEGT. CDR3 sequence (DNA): TGTGCCAGCAGTGAGTCGGGGTACGAGCAGTACTTC. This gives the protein CASSESGYEQYF.

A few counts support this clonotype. The CDR3 loop is CASQSPPGIRDGGTGETQYF. CDR3 nucleotides: TGTGCCAGCCAGTCCCCTCCAGGAATTAGGGACGGAGGGACGGGGGAGACCCAGTACTTC. The rearrangement links TRBV28 to TRBJ2-5, with D tentatively TRBD2 (6 bases). V dropped 8 bases and J dropped 5 bases, with 36 bases sitting between them. The CDR3 has 20 residues. Germline lookup yields CDR1 MDHEN and CDR2 SYDVKM.

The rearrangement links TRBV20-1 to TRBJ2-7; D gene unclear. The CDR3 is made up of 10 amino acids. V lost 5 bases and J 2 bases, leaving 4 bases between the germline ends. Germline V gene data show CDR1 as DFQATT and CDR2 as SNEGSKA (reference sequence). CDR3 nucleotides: TGCAGTGCTGAAACCTACGAGCAGTACGTC. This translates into CSAETYEQYV.

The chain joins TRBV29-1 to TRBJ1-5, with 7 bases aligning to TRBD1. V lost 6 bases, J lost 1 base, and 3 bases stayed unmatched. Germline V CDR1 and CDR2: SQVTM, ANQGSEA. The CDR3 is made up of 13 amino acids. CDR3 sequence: CSVSGGSNQPQHF. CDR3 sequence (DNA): TGCAGCGTCTCAGGGGGGAGCAATCAGCCCCAGCATTTT.

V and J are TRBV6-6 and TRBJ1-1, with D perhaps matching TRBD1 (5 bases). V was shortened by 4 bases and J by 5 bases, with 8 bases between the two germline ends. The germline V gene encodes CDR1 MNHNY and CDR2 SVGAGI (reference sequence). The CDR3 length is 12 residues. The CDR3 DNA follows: TGTGCCAGCAGTTCAGGGAGGACTGAAGCTTTCTTT. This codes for CASSSGRTEAFF.

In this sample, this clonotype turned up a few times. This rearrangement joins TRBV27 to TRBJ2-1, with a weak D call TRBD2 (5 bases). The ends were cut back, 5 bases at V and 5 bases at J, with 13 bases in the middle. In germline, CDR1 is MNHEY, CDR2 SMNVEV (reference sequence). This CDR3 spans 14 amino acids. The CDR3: CASSNGGLHNEQFF. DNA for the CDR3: TGTGCCAGCAGTAACGGAGGCCTCCACAATGAGCAGTTCTTC.

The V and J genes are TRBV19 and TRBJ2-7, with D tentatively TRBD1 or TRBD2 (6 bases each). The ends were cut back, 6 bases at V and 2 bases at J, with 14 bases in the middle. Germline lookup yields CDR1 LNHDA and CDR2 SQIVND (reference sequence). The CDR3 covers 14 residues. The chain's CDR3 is CASSRQEGPYEQYF. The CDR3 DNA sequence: TGTGCCAGTAGCCGACAGGAGGGACCCTACGAGCAGTACTTC.

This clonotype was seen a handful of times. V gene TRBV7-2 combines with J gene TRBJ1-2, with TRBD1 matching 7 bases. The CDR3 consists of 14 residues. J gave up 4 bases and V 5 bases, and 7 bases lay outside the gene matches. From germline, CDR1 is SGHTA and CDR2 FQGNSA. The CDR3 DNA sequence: TGTGCCAGCAGCCCAGGGGGACAGACCTATGGCTACACCTTC. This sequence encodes CASSPGGQTYGYTF.

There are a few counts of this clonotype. The CDR3 sequence is CASSQERDRGDTQYF. In nucleotides, the CDR3 is TGCGCCAGCAGCCAAGAGAGAGACAGGGGAGATACGCAGTATTTT. The chain employs TRBV4-1 and TRBJ2-3; TRBD1 agrees at 8 bases. Germline loops: CDR1 MGHRA, CDR2 YSYEKL. V dropped 0 bases and J dropped 5; count of bases not matched to a gene: 4. The CDR3 extends over 15 amino acids.

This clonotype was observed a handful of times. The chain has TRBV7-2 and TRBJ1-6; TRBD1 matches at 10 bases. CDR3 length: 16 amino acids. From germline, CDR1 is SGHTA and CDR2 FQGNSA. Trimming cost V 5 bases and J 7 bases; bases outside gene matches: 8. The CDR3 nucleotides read TGTGCCAGCAGCCTGGGGACAGGGGCGGCAAATTCACCCCTCCACTTT. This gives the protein CASSLGTGAANSPLHF.

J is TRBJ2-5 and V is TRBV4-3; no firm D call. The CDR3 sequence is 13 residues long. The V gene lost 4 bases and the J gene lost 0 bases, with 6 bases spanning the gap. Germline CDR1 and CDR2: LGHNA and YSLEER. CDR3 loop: CASSLTHQETQYF. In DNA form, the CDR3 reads TGCGCCAGCAGCCTTACACACCAAGAGACCCAGTACTTC.

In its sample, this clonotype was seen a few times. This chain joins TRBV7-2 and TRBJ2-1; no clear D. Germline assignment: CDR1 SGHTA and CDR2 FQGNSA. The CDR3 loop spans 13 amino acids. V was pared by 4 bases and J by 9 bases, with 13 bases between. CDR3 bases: TGTGCCAGCAGCTCTCTTATCATGGGTGAGCAGTTCTTC. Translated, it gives CASSSLIMGEQFF.